One sample yielded the 6 T cell receptor beta chains listed below, sequenced in a study of preoperative IRX-2 immunotherapy in early breast cancer. As for treatment: preoperative locoregional IRX-2 cytokine immunotherapy. The data were produced by immunoSEQ multiplex PCR, yet TCRdb's version contains in-frame clones alone and is incomplete. The sample consists of about 43,000 clones, roughly 95% of them appearing once. The specimen comprised tumor tissue, sampled after IRX-2 immunotherapy. The source of these receptors is a human donor with breast cancer.

The V and J genes are TRBV14 and TRBJ1-2; D ambiguous. Germline V gene data show CDR1 as SGHDN and CDR2 as FVKESK. Trimming shortened V by 3 bases and J by 4 bases, and 12 bases separated the two germline ends. This CDR3 has 14 amino acids. The CDR3 loop reads CASSQGSAVYGYTF. The CDR3 DNA follows: TGTGCCAGCAGCCAGGGGAGCGCGGTCTATGGCTACACCTTC.

V is TRBV6-1 and J is TRBJ1-3; 9 bases are shared with TRBD1. CDR1 and CDR2 from the germline V gene are MNHNS and SASEGT. The CDR3 has 15 residues. V lost 5 bases to trimming and J lost 8 bases; unmatched junction nucleotides: 10. CDR3 sequence reads: CASSLTGGVSDTIYF. CDR3 bases: TGTGCCAGCAGTCTAACAGGGGGCGTATCGGACACCATATATTTT.

The J gene is TRBJ2-1, the V gene TRBV7-9; 12 nucleotides line up with TRBD2. The ends lost 6 bases at V and 7 bases at J; junction bases unmatched: 10. CDR1 and CDR2 (germline): SEHNR, FQNEAQ (reference sequence). The CDR3 contains 16 residues. The CDR3 sequence is CASRTTSGRRSNEQFF. The CDR3 nucleotides are TGTGCCAGCAGAACTACTAGCGGGAGGCGATCAAATGAGCAGTTCTTC.

V and J are TRBV4-3 and TRBJ2-5; D possibly matches TRBD1 or TRBD2 (6 bases each). CDR3 length: 13 amino acids. Trimming left V 2 bases short and J 3 bases short, with 7 bases between. Germline V gene sequence: CDR1 LGHNA, CDR2 YSLEER. In nucleotides, the CDR3 is TGCGCCAGCAGCCAAAGGGGGGAAGAGACCCAGTACTTC. Protein product: CASSQRGEETQYF.

The gene calls are TRBV11-2 and TRBJ2-7, with TRBD2 as a possible D gene (7 bases). The V gene lost 1 base and the J gene lost 2 bases, with 12 bases spanning the gap. From germline, CDR1 is SGHAT and CDR2 FQNNGV. The CDR3 covers 15 residues. CDR3 DNA: TGTGCCAGCAGCTTAGTGATCGGGGGGCCCTACGAGCAGTACTTC. Translating gives CASSLVIGGPYEQYF. Drawing the rest from reference TRBV11-2 and TRBJ2-7, the complete variable domain is EAGVAQSPRYKIIEKRQSVAFWCNPISGHATLYWYQQILGQGPKLLIQFQNNGVVDDSQLPKDRFSAERLKGVDSTLKIQPAKLEDSAVYLCASSLVIGGPYEQYFGPGTRLTVT.

This sequence joins TRBV30 and TRBJ2-7; D call uncertain. This CDR3 is built from 12 residues. In germline, CDR1 is GTSNPN, CDR2 SVGIG (reference sequence). Between the trimmed V and J ends, which lost 1 base and 6 bases, there was a span of 10 bases. The CDR3 protein is CAWSALPREQYF. The CDR3 DNA sequence: TGTGCCTGGAGTGCTCTTCCTCGCGAGCAGTACTTC.